This TCR beta chain comes out of a study of blood T cell repertoires in COVID-19. The assay was immunoSEQ multiplex PCR, and TCRdb's table has in-frame clones only and misses some. The sample holds about 240,000 clones, 70% to 90% seen once. V lost 7 bases, J lost 2 bases, and 19 bases lay in between. The CDR3 has 16 amino acids. The V gene's germline CDR1 is SGHAT and CDR2 FQDESV (reference sequence). The sequence was obtained from a woman aged 55 to 70 with active or convalescent COVID-19. Sequenced material: peripheral blood. The gene calls are TRBV11-1 and TRBJ2-3; TRBD1 might be the D (6 bases). The CDR3, as DNA: TGTGCCAGCACCCAGGCGGAACAGGGACACACAGATACGCAGTATTTT. Amino acids: CASTQAEQGHTDTQYF. The full variable domain, in which reference TRBV11-1 and TRBJ2-3 provide the parts outside the CDR3, is EAEVAQSPRYKITEKSQAVAFWCDPISGHATLYWYRQILGQGPELLVQFQDESVVDDSQLPKDRFSAERLKGVDSTLKIQPAELGDSAMYLCASTQAEQGHTDTQYFGPGTRLTVL.